This T cell receptor (beta chain) was documented in a study of T cells in localized non-small cell lung cancer. Overall study results and limits: Higher blood T cell density went with longer overall survival. Among the top 100 tumor clones, a median roughly 57 appeared in adjacent lung. Uninvolved adjacent lung had the highest recorded T cell clonality, with tumor below it.

The assay was immunoSEQ multiplex PCR, and TCRdb's table has in-frame clones only and misses some. The sample includes 15,000 to 25,000 clones, around 90% of them seen just once. About this clone itself: What it binds is unknown.

This CDR3 spans 14 amino acids. The germline V gene encodes CDR1 LGHNA and CDR2 YSLEER. The ends were cut back, 0 bases at V and 2 bases at J, with 7 bases in the middle. The rearrangement links TRBV4-3 to TRBJ2-5; D remains unclear. The source was peripheral blood, collected before any cancer treatment. The receptor was derived from a male donor at least 60 years old with stage I squamous cell lung carcinoma. The CDR3 sequence is CASSQDMGQETQYF. As DNA, the CDR3 is TGCGCCAGCAGCCAAGATATGGGGCAAGAGACCCAGTACTTC.